The rows below give T cell receptor beta chains drawn from one sample of a study of blood T cell repertoires in COVID-19. The protocol was immunoSEQ multiplex PCR, while the TCRdb copy is restricted to in-frame clones and leaves out a portion. Of approximately 120,000 clones listed, around 89% are singletons. Sequencing used peripheral blood. These receptors came from a man aged 45-60 years with acute or convalescent COVID-19. CDR3s include the opening cysteine and the closing phenylalanine or tryptophan. A D gene is named only where the DNA matches it firmly. Only part of the rows carry a size: once, few, many, or a class if the clone is expanded.

.	.	TRBV15	TRBJ1-5	CATSTSYNREIDNQPQHF	TGTGCCACCAGCACCTCCTACAACAGGGAAATCGACAATCAGCCCCAGCATTTT
.	.	TRBV9	TRBJ2-1	CASSPGPNNEQFF	TGTGCCAGCAGCCCGGGTCCAAACAATGAGCAGTTCTTC
.	few	TRBV2	TRBJ2-5	CASSEQIGGETQYF	TGTGCCAGCAGTGAACAGATAGGCGGAGAGACCCAGTACTTC
.	.	TRBV12-5	TRBJ1-1	CASGSTGFWTEAFF	TGTGCTAGTGGTTCAACAGGGTTTTGGACTGAAGCTTTCTTT
TRBD1	.	TRBV7-8	TRBJ2-7	CASSLAGQGPSEQYF	TGTGCCAGCAGCTTAGCCGGACAGGGGCCCAGCGAGCAGTACTTC
TRBD1	.	TRBV19	TRBJ2-1	CASSIGTGSDEQFF	TGTGCCAGTAGTATAGGGACAGGGAGCGATGAGCAGTTCTTC
TRBD1	.	TRBV5-6	TRBJ1-1	CASSGGTGHFNTEAFF	TGTGCCAGCAGCGGGGGGACAGGCCATTTTAACACTGAAGCTTTCTTT
TRBD2	.	TRBV7-2	TRBJ2-5	CASTSGGSGTQYF	TGTGCCAGCACTTCGGGAGGGAGCGGGACCCAGTACTTC
TRBD1	.	TRBV27	TRBJ2-2	CASSPLYLTGEVAGGELFF	TGTGCCAGCAGTCCCCTCTACTTGACAGGGGAAGTCGCTGGCGGGGAGCTGTTTTTT
.	few	TRBV12-3/TRBV12-4	TRBJ2-2	CASSLNTGELFF	TGTGCCAGCAGCCTTAACACCGGGGAGCTGTTTTTT
.	.	TRBV28	TRBJ1-4	CASSLSGEKLFF	TGTGCCAGCAGTTTATCGGGGGAAAAACTGTTTTTT
TRBD1	.	TRBV10-3	TRBJ1-5	CAIKSGTGVNQPQHF	TGTGCCATCAAATCCGGGACAGGGGTTAATCAGCCCCAGCATTTT
.	.	TRBV29-1	TRBJ2-2	CSASDGSPNTGELFF	TGCAGCGCCAGCGACGGATCCCCGAACACCGGGGAGCTGTTTTTT
TRBD2	few	TRBV2	TRBJ2-7	CASSVGGGLGEQYF	TGTGCCAGCAGTGTCGGGGGAGGGTTGGGCGAGCAGTACTTC
.	.	TRBV18	TRBJ2-6	CASSPSRQISLFGGANVLTF	TGTGCCAGCTCACCGTCAAGACAGATCTCTCTGTTCGGCGGGGCCAACGTCCTGACTTTC
TRBD2	.	TRBV4-1	TRBJ2-3	CASSQVAGGGTDTQYF	TGCGCCAGCAGCCAAGTAGCGGGTGGGGGCACAGATACGCAGTATTTT
TRBD1	.	TRBV6-2/TRBV6-3	TRBJ1-5	CASSYRDRPYQPQHF	TGTGCCAGCAGTTATCGGGACAGACCCTATCAGCCCCAGCATTTT
.	.	TRBV5-6	TRBJ2-7	CASSLTATYEQYF	TGTGCCAGCAGCTTGACTGCCACCTACGAGCAGTACTTC
TRBD1	.	TRBV19	TRBJ1-4	CASRRKRDSISTNEKLFF	TGTGCCAGTCGGCGAAAACGGGACAGCATTTCGACTAATGAAAAACTGTTTTTT